These T cell receptor beta chains were read from a single sample in a study of OX40 agonist ivuxolimab in advanced cancers. Clones were sequenced by immunoSEQ multiplex PCR, and TCRdb holds only the in-frame ones, with some missing. The table has about 72,000 clones, under 95% seen once; the top ten hold less than 6%. Sample: CD4+ or CD8+ T cells sorted from blood, taken in a trial of the OX40 agonist ivuxolimab. The receptors come from an adult with an advanced solid tumor such as melanoma, head and neck, liver or kidney cancer. Both conserved end residues are part of each CDR3. D genes are given only for firm matches. The size field is filled for only some rows; it gives once, few, many or a size class.

cdr3_nt | cdr3_aa | d_call | j_call | v_call | clone_size
TGTGCCAGCAGTGCCCTGGGGACCCACACCGGGGAGCTGTTTTTT | CASSALGTHTGELFF | NA | TRBJ2-2 | TRBV28 | NA
TGTGCCAGCAGCTTAGATAGTGGACAGTCCAATTACTACGAGCAGTACTTC | CASSLDSGQSNYYEQYF | NA | TRBJ2-7 | TRBV7-9 | NA
TGCGCCAGCAGCCAAGGAAGCGGTCGCACAGATACGCAGTATTTT | CASSQGSGRTDTQYF | NA | TRBJ2-3 | TRBV4-3 | NA
TGTGCCAGCAGTTTAGGGGGTATGAACACTGAAGCTTTCTTT | CASSLGGMNTEAFF | NA | TRBJ1-1 | TRBV27 | NA
TGTGCCAGTAGCACGGGACAGTGGAACTATGGCTACACCTTC | CASSTGQWNYGYTF | TRBD1 | TRBJ1-2 | TRBV19 | once
TGCGCCAGCAGCCAAGACCGGCACCGTTACGAGCAGTACTTC | CASSQDRHRYEQYF | NA | TRBJ2-7 | TRBV4-3 | NA
TGTGCCAGCAGCCCAGAAGGGTTCTATGGCTACACCTTC | CASSPEGFYGYTF | NA | TRBJ1-2 | TRBV27 | NA
TGTGCCAGCAGTCTAGGGCGAAATGAGCAGTTCTTC | CASSLGRNEQFF | NA | TRBJ2-1 | TRBV7-9 | NA
TGTGCCAGCAGCTATTTCACTAGTCCTAACAATGAGCAGTTCTTC | CASSYFTSPNNEQFF | NA | TRBJ2-1 | TRBV7-2 | NA
TGTGCCAGCAGCGTAGCCAACGGAGGTTTTGGAAACACCATATATTTT | CASSVANGGFGNTIYF | NA | TRBJ1-3 | TRBV9 | once
TGCGCCAGCAGCCGCGAACGGAATCAGCCCCAGCATTTT | CASSRERNQPQHF | NA | TRBJ1-5 | TRBV4-1 | NA
TGTGCCTGGAGTTTGTTGGACAGGGAAAGTCAGCCCCAGCATTTT | CAWSLLDRESQPQHF | TRBD1 | TRBJ1-5 | TRBV30 | few
TGTGCCAGCAGCTTAGCGGAAAGCGGGACCCCCAATGAGCAGTTCTTC | CASSLAESGTPNEQFF | TRBD2 | TRBJ2-1 | TRBV7-9 | NA
TGTGCCAGCAGCGCCTACCCGAGCGGGAGGGCCCGGAATGAGCAGTTCTTC | CASSAYPSGRARNEQFF | TRBD2 | TRBJ2-1 | TRBV7-3 | NA
TGTGCCACCAGCCCAAACGGACGGTCAGCTTTCTTT | CATSPNGRSAFF | NA | TRBJ1-1 | TRBV15 | NA
TGTGCCAGCAGTTTTTATAATAGCAATCAGCCCCAGCATTTT | CASSFYNSNQPQHF | NA | TRBJ1-5 | TRBV28 | NA
TGTGCCTGGAGTGAACCCGAGCTAGCGGGGGTTGGCGAGCAGTACTTC | CAWSEPELAGVGEQYF | TRBD2 | TRBJ2-7 | TRBV30 | NA
TGTGTCAGCAGCTTTTCAGTCAGGTTAACAGATACGCAGTATTTT | CVSSFSVRLTDTQYF | NA | TRBJ2-3 | TRBV11-2 | NA
TGTGCCAGCAGCTTAGAACCACAGGGGCTCTCTCAGCAGTACTTC | CASSLEPQGLSQQYF | TRBD1 | TRBJ2-7 | TRBV13 | NA
TGTGCCAGCAGTTTAGGAACCAATGAGCAGTTCTTC | CASSLGTNEQFF | NA | TRBJ2-1 | TRBV27 | NA
TGTGCCAGTAGTATTTTGGGCCGGCCGCGAGGAACGGGGCTTGCCGGGTCTGAAGCTTTCTTT | CASSILGRPRGTGLAGSEAFF | NA | TRBJ1-1 | TRBV19 | NA
TGTGCCAGCAGCGTCGACCTCGGGTTGGGGGAGACCCAGTACTTC | CASSVDLGLGETQYF | NA | TRBJ2-5 | TRBV9 | NA
TGTGCCAGCAGCTCCAGGACAGGGATGATGGGCTACACCTTC | CASSSRTGMMGYTF | TRBD1 | TRBJ1-2 | TRBV13 | NA
TGTGCCAGCAGTTCAACAAATGACACGAATTTT | CASSSTNDTNF | NA | TRBJ1-5 | TRBV28 | NA
TGTGCCAGCAGCACCCGGGACAGGGTGGCTCGATTATCAGAAAACACCATATATTTT | CASSTRDRVARLSENTIYF | TRBD1 | TRBJ1-3 | TRBV11-2 | NA
TGCGCCAGCAGCCAAGTCTCCTTTGAGGTAGCGGGAGCCTACGAGCAGTACTTC | CASSQVSFEVAGAYEQYF | TRBD2 | TRBJ2-7 | TRBV4-1 | NA
TGTGCCAGCAAACTAGTGGGAGAGTACGAGACCTATGGCTACACCTTC | CASKLVGEYETYGYTF | NA | TRBJ1-2 | TRBV5-2 | NA
TGTGCCAGCAGCGTAGTATCAGATACGCAGTATTTT | CASSVVSDTQYF | NA | TRBJ2-3 | TRBV9 | NA
TGCGCCAGCAGCCAAGATCGGGGAATGACTGAAGCTTTCTTT | CASSQDRGMTEAFF | NA | TRBJ1-1 | TRBV4-3 | NA